This T cell receptor beta chain emerged from a study of OX40 agonist ivuxolimab in advanced cancers. As for the study more broadly: Ivuxolimab, which targeted the costimulatory receptor OX40 (CD134), was an agonistic, fully human IgG2 monoclonal antibody. Intravenous ivuxolimab was administered to patients every 2 weeks at six dose levels: 0.01, 0.1, 0.3, 1.5, 3 and 10 mg/kg. Of the approximately 53 patients in dose escalation, 19 had hepatocellular carcinoma, around 15 had melanoma, 9 had renal cell carcinoma and 9 had head and neck cancer. The dose-escalation cohort was about 86% male with a mean age of about 60 years, ranging from about 20 to 85. Prior anti-PD-1, anti-PD-L1 or anti-CTLA-4 therapy was permitted, and roughly two fifths of dose-escalation patients had received checkpoint inhibitors. Partial responses occurred in three dose-escalation patients, of whom one had hepatocellular carcinoma and two had cutaneous melanoma. The purpose of peripheral TCRbeta sequencing was to test whether ivuxolimab changed TCR sequence diversity and led to clonal T-cell expansion. The monotherapy dose-escalation portion (N of about 50 patients) of the phase I ivuxolimab trial is reported in the paper. The paper as a whole reports these results and caveats: On average, CD8+ T cells showed more expanded clones than CD4+ T cells after ivuxolimab. Low levels of normalized T-cell clonal expansion were also seen in some patients who did not respond. In partial responders in the 0.1-3.0 mg/kg groups, normalized peripheral clonal expansion was found to be among the lowest, especially among CD8+ T cells. At doses of 0.1 to 3.0 mg/kg, clonal expansion of both CD4+ and CD8+ T cells in blood was seen between baseline and week 6. The antigen specificity of the peripheral T cells that underwent clonal expansion was not determined.

Genomic DNA was extracted from sorted cells for sequencing of the TCRbeta CDR3 region. The immunoSEQ Assay was used to sequence the TCRbeta CDR3 regions. The table was pulled from immuneACCESS by TCRdb, which kept in-frame rearrangements only. Such tables lose some clones; where checked, under half of the loss comes from unresolved V genes, and the rest has no known cause. The table for this sample lists about 83,000 clones; roughly 84% of them were counted only once. The biggest ten clones account for about 7% of the sample. The CDR3 goes from the cysteine to the phenylalanine over 12 residues. Of the read, only the CDR3 DNA is kept; its 36 bases are in frame from base 1. The trim is 0 bases for V and 4 bases for J, with a gap of 4 bases between the germline ends. Worth noting for this clone: Which antigen it targets is not known. No clone much larger than this one lies a single base away; base qualities are absent.

Patients with autoimmune disease history or receiving systemic immunosuppression were excluded from the trial. Peripheral blood for TCR sequencing was collected from all dose cohorts at baseline, on cycle 4 day 1, and on cycle 7 day 1. The samples were drawn from a first-in-human, open-label, multicenter phase I dose-escalation trial of ivuxolimab. Adults with locally advanced or metastatic melanoma, renal cell carcinoma, hepatocellular carcinoma or head and neck squamous cell carcinoma were enrolled in the trial. CD4+ and CD8+ T cells were sorted separately from peripheral blood before TCR sequencing.

This sample comprised CD4+ or CD8+ T cells sorted from blood, obtained in a trial of the OX40 agonist ivuxolimab. The origin of this receptor is an adult with an advanced solid tumor such as melanoma, head and neck, liver or kidney cancer. The chain is assembled from TRBV5-3 and TRBJ1-2, with the D gene call left open. TRBV5-3 is known as an ORF, though its function is uncertain. The CDR3 reads as follows: CARSLAFYGYTF. In nucleotide form, the sequence is TGTGCCAGAAGCTTGGCTTTCTATGGCTACACCTTC.